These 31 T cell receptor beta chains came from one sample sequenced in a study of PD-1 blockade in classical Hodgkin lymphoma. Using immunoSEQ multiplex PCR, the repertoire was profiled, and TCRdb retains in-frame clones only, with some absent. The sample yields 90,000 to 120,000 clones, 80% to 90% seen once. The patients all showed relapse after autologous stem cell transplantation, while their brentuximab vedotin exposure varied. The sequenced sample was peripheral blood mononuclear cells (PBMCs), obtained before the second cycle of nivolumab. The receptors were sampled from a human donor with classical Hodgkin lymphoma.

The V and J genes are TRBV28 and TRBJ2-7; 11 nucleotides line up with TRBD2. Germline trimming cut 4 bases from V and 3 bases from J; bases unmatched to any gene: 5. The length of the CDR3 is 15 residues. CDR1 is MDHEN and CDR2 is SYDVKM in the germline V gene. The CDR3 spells CASSYTSGGIYEQYF. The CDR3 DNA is TGTGCCAGCAGTTACACTAGCGGGGGAATCTACGAGCAGTACTTC.

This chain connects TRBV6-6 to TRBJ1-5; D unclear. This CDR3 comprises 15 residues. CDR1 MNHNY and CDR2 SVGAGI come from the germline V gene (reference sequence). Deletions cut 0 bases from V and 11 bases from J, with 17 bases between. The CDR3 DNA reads TGTGCCAGCAGTTACTCTGGTAGAATGCAAGAGACCCAGCATTTT. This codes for CASSYSGRMQETQHF.

The CDR3 DNA follows: TGTGCCAGTAGTATAGTAGTAAGCAATCAGCCCCAGCATTTT. Protein product: CASSIVVSNQPQHF. The chain employs TRBV19 and TRBJ1-5; D call uncertain. Germline assignment: CDR1 LNHDA and CDR2 SQIVND (reference sequence). V lost 1 base and J 1 base, leaving 5 bases between the germline ends. The CDR3 totals 14 residues.

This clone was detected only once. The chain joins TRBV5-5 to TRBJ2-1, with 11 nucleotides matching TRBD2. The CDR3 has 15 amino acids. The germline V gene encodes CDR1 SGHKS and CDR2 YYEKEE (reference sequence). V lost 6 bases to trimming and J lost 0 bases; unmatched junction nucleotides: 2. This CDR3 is CASTTSGGSYNEQFF. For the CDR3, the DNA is TGTGCCAGCACCACTAGCGGGGGCTCCTACAATGAGCAGTTCTTC.

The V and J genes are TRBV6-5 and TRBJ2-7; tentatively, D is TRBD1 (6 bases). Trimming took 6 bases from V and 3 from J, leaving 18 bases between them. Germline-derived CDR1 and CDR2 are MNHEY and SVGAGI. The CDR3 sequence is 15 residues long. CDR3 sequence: CASRQLNDRLYEQYF. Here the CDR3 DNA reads TGTGCCAGCAGACAACTGAACGACAGGCTCTACGAGCAGTACTTC.

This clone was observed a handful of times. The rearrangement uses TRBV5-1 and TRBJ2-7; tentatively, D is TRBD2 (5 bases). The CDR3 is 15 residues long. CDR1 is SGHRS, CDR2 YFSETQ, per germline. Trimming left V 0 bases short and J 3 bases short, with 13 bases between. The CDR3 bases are TGCGCCAGCAGCTTGGAGGGTCCTCGGGGCTACGAGCAGTACTTC. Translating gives CASSLEGPRGYEQYF.

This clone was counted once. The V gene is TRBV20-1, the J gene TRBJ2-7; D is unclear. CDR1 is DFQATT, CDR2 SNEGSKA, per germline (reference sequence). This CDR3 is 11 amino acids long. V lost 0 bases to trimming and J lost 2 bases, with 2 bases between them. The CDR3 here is CSAREAYEQYF. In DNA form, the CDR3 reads TGCAGTGCTAGAGAAGCCTACGAGCAGTACTTC.

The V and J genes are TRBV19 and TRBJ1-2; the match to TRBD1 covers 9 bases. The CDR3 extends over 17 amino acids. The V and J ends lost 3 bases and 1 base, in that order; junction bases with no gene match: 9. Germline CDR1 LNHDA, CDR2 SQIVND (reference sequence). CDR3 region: CASSIGQGLEDNYGYTF. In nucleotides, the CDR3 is TGTGCCAGTAGTATTGGACAGGGGTTGGAGGATAACTATGGCTACACCTTC. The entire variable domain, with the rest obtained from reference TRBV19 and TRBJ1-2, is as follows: DGGITQSPKYLFRKEGQNVTLSCEQNLNHDAMYWYRQDPGQGLRLIYYSQIVNDFQKGDIAEGYSVSREKKESFPLTVTSAQKNPTAFYLCASSIGQGLEDNYGYTFGSGTRLTVV.

DNA for the CDR3: TGCGCCAGCAGTGCCTACAGGGCGGGTAGCAATCAGCCCCAGCATTTT. It is translated as CASSAYRAGSNQPQHF. The rearrangement links TRBV10-2 to TRBJ1-5; weak D call: TRBD1 (6 bases). This CDR3 spans 16 amino acids. Per germline, CDR1 WSHSY and CDR2 SAAADI. V was shortened by 4 bases and J by 0 bases, with 13 bases between the two germline ends.

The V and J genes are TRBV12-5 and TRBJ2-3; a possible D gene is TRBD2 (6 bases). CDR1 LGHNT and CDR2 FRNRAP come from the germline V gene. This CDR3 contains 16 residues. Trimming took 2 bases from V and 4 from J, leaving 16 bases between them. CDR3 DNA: TGTGCTAGTGGTTTGAGTGCCGGGGGAGATGCAGATACGCAGTATTTT. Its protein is CASGLSAGGDADTQYF.

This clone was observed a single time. CDR3 sequence (DNA): TGTGCCAGCAGCGCGGACCATAGCAATCAGCCCCAGCATTTT. Translated: CASSADHSNQPQHF. The V call is TRBV9, the J call TRBJ1-5; D not certain. The length of the CDR3 is 14 residues. CDR1 and CDR2 (germline): SGDLS, YYNGEE. V was pared by 3 bases and J by 0 bases, with 7 bases between.

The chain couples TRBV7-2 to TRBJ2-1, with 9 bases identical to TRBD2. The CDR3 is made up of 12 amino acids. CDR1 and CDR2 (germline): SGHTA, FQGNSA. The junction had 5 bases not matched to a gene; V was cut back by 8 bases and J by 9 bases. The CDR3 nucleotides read TGTGCCAGCGGGCCAGCGGGAGGTGAGCAGTTCTTC. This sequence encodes CASGPAGGEQFF.

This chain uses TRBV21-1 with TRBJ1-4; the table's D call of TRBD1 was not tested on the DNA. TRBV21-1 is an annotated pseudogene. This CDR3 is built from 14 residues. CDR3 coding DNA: TGTGCCAGCAGCAGGGACAGGGGGACTGAAAAACTGTTTTTT. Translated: CASSRDRGTEKLFF.

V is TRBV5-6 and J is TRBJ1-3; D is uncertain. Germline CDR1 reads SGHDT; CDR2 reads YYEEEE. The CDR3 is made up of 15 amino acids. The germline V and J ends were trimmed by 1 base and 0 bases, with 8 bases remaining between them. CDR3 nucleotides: TGTGCCAGCAGCTTGTCTGATTACTCTGGAAACACCATATATTTT. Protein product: CASSLSDYSGNTIYF.

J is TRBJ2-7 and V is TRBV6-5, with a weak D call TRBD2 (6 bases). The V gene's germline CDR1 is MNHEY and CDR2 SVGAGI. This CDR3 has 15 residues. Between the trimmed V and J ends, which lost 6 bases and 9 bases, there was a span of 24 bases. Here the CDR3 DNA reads TGTGCCAGCAGCCCCCCCGGGACTCCCCCCTCTGTGCAGTACTTC. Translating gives CASSPPGTPPSVQYF.

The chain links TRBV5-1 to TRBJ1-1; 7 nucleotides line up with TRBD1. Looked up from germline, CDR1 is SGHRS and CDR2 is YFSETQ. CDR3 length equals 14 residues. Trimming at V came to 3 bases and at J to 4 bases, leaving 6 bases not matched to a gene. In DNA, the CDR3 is TGCGCCAGCAGCTACCGGGACAGACCCACTGAAGCTTTCTTT. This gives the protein CASSYRDRPTEAFF.

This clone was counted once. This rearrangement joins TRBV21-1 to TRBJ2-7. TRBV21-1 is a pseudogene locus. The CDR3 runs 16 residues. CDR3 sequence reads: CASSKDRGPQSYEQYF. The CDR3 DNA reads TGTGCCAGCAGCAAAGATCGGGGGCCTCAATCCTACGAGCAGTACTTC.

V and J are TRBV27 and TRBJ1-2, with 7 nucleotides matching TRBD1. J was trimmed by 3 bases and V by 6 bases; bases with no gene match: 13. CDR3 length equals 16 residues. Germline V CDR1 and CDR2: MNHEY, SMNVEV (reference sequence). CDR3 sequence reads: CASRDTKTGVDYGYTF. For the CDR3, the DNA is TGTGCCAGCAGAGACACAAAAACAGGGGTGGACTATGGCTACACCTTC.

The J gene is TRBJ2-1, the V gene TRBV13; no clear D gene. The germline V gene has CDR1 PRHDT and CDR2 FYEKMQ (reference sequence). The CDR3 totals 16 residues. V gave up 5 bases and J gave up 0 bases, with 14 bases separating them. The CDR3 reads CASSPTVVSSYNEQFF. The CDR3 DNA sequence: TGTGCCAGCAGCCCCACCGTCGTGAGCTCCTACAATGAGCAGTTCTTC. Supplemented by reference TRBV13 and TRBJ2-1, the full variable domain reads AAGVIQSPRHLIKEKRETATLKCYPIPRHDTVYWYQQGPGQDPQFLISFYEKMQSDKGSIPDRFSAQQFSDYHSELNMSSLELGDSALYFCASSPTVVSSYNEQFFGPGTRLTVL.

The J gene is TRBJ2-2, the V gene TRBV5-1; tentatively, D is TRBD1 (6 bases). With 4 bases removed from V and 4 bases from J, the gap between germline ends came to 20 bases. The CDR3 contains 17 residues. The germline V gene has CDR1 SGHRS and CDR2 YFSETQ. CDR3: CASSMGGARGGTGELFF. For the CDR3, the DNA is TGCGCCAGCAGCATGGGCGGAGCGAGAGGGGGCACCGGGGAGCTGTTTTTT.

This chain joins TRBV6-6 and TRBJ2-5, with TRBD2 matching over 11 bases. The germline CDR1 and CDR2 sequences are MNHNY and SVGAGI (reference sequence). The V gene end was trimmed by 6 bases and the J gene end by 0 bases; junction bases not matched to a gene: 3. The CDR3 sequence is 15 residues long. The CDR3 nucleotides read TGTGCCAGCAGAAGACTAGCGGGATACCAAGAGACCCAGTACTTC. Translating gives CASRRLAGYQETQYF.

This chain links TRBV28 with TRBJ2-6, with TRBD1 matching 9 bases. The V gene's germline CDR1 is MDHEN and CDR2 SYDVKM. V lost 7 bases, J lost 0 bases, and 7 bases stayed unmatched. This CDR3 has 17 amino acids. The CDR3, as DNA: TGTGCCAGCATCCGGACAGGGGTCGTCTCTGGGGCCAACGTCCTGACTTTC. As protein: CASIRTGVVSGANVLTF.

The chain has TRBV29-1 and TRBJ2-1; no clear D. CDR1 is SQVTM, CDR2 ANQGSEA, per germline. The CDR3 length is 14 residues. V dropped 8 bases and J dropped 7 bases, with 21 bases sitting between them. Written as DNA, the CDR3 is TGCAGCCCCCGCCTGGGAAGCGTTTGGAATGAGCAGTTCTTC. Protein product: CSPRLGSVWNEQFF.

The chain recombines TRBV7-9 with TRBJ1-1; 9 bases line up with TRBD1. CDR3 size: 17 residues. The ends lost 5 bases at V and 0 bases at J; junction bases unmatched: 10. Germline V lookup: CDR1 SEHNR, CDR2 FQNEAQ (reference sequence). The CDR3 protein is CASSLNRGLAMNTEAFF. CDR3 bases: TGTGCCAGCAGCCTAAACAGGGGGCTAGCCATGAACACTGAAGCTTTCTTT.

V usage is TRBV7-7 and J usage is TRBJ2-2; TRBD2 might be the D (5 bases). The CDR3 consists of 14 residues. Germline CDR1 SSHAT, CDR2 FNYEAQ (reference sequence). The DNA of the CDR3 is TGTGCTAGCTCCCTCGCGGGGAACACCGGGGAGCTGTTTTTT. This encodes CASSLAGNTGELFF.

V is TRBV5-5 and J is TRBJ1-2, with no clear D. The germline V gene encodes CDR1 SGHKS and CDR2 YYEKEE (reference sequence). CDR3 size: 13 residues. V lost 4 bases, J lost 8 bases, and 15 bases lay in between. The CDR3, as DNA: TGTGCCAGCAGCCCAGCCCAGGATGGCGGCTACACCTTC. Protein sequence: CASSPAQDGGYTF.

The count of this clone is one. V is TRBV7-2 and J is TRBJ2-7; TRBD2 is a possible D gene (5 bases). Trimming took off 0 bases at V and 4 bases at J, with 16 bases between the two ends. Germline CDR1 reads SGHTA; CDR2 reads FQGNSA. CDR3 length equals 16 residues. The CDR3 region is CASSLAGGGPGYEQYF. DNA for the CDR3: TGTGCCAGCAGCTTAGCTGGAGGCGGGCCCGGATACGAGCAGTACTTC. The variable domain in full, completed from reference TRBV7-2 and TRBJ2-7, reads GAGVSQSPSNKVTEKGKDVELRCDPISGHTALYWYRQSLGQGLEFLIYFQGNSAPDKSGLPSDRFSAERTGGSVSTLTIQRTQQEDSAVYLCASSLAGGGPGYEQYFGPGTRLTVT.

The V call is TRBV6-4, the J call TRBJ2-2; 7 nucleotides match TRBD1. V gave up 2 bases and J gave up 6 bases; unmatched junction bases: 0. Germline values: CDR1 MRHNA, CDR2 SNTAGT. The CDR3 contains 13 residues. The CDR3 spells CASSDGTAGELFF. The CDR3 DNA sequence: TGTGCCAGCAGTGACGGGACAGCCGGGGAGCTGTTTTTT.

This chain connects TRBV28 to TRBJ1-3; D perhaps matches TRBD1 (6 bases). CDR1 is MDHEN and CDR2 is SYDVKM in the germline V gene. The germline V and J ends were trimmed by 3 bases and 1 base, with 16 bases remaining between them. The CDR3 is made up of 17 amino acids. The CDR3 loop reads CASSFQGGGRSGNTIYF. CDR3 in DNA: TGTGCCAGCAGTTTCCAAGGGGGGGGAAGATCTGGAAACACCATATATTTT.

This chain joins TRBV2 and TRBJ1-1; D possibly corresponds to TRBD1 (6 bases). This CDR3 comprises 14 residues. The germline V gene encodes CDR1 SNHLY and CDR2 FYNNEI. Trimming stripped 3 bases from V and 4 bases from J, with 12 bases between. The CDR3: CASSEDDRITEAFF. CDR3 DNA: TGTGCCAGCAGTGAGGATGACAGGATCACTGAAGCTTTCTTT.

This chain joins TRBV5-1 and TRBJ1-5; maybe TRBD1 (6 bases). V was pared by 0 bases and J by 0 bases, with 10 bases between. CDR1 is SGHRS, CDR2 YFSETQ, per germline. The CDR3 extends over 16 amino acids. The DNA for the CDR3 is TGCGCCAGCAGCTTGGGGACAGCCTCTAGCAATCAGCCCCAGCATTTT. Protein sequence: CASSLGTASSNQPQHF.